The clone carrying this TCR beta chain is classed as medium-sized (0.01 to 0.1%). As yet, its antigen is unknown. Sample time point: after neoadjuvant nivolumab, at surgical resection. These newly diagnosed stage II-IVA oral cavity squamous cell carcinoma patients had no prior systemic or radiation treatment. These oral cavity squamous cell carcinomas were HPV-negative and locally advanced. Measured with immunoSEQ multiplex PCR; TCRdb has only the in-frame clones, and not every one. The sample records 20,000 to 30,000 clones, 26% being singletons. The entry originates in a study of neoadjuvant anti-PD-1 for oral cavity cancer. Study summary: Patients without progression received a fourth nivolumab dose around day 43, then surgical resection on days 50-56.

The length of the CDR3 is 18 residues. Germline CDR1 and CDR2: SNHLY and FYNNEI. Trimming stripped 2 bases from V and 0 bases from J, with 17 bases between. Study-wide results and limits: With three patients per group, TCR findings need larger cohorts.

The sample in question was tumor tissue, obtained after nivolumab (anti-PD-1) treatment. V and J are TRBV2 and TRBJ2-4; no definite D call. The TCR was taken from a person aged 40 to 85 with oral cavity squamous cell carcinoma. The CDR3 loop reads CASSESGAQDLAKNIQYF. DNA of the CDR3: TGTGCCAGCAGTGAATCGGGTGCCCAAGATCTAGCCAAAAACATTCAGTACTTC.